A single sample is the source of the 24 T cell receptor beta chains below, sequenced in a study of shared clonotypes between healthy human individuals. Profiling relied on immunoSEQ multiplex PCR, and the TCRdb table lists in-frame clones only, not all of them. The sample shows approximately 980,000 clones, 70% to 85% of them seen only once. Sequencing was performed on memory CD4+ T cells sorted from blood. Subset given: CD45RA-negative fraction. All receptors derive from a man between 18 and 29 years old in good health.

The chain uses TRBV9 and TRBJ1-6; TRBD1 is a possible D gene (6 bases). V lost 2 bases to trimming and J lost 5 bases, with 8 bases between them. The CDR3 covers 14 residues. Germline values: CDR1 SGDLS, CDR2 YYNGEE. CDR3 sequence (DNA): TGTGCCAGCAGCGTCTACAGGGATAATTCACCCCTCCACTTT. Translation: CASSVYRDNSPLHF.

With respect to this clone: Other DNA sequences from this sample encode an identical CDR3 as well. The V gene is TRBV5-1, the J gene TRBJ2-5; D is undetermined. The CDR3 has 12 amino acids. Germline CDR1 SGHRS, CDR2 YFSETQ. Trimming left V 0 bases short and J 2 bases short, with 2 bases between. Here the CDR3 reads CASSLEQETQYF. CDR3 DNA sequence: TGCGCCAGCAGCTTGGAGCAAGAGACCCAGTACTTC.

The gene calls are TRBV10-1 and TRBJ2-2, with 7 bases matching TRBD1. Germline V lookup: CDR1 WNHNN, CDR2 SYGVQD (reference sequence). The CDR3 length is 15 residues. J was trimmed by 6 bases and V by 8 bases; bases with no gene match: 12. The DNA of the CDR3 is TGCGCCAGCCCTAGGGAACAGGGGTCGGCCGGGGAGCTGTTTTTT. It translates to CASPREQGSAGELFF.

The CDR3 protein is CASSPGQGVYGYTF. CDR3 DNA sequence: TGTGCCAGCAGTCCGGGACAGGGGGTTTATGGCTACACCTTC. The chain recombines TRBV27 with TRBJ1-2; 11 bases map to TRBD1. CDR1 MNHEY and CDR2 SMNVEV come from the germline V gene (reference sequence). Losses at the gene ends were 5 bases for V and 5 bases for J; bases not matched to a gene: 4. This CDR3 contains 14 residues.

Here the CDR3 reads CASSRDPQSADTQYF. CDR3 sequence (DNA): TGTGCCAGCAGCCGGGACCCCCAGTCCGCAGATACGCAGTATTTT. The gene calls are TRBV28 and TRBJ2-3, with D possibly being TRBD1 or TRBD2 (5 bases each). The germline CDR1 and CDR2 sequences are MDHEN and SYDVKM. This CDR3 is built from 15 residues. The germline V and J ends were trimmed by 6 bases and 4 bases, with 17 bases remaining between them.

The J gene is TRBJ1-1, the V gene TRBV6-5, with D unclear. Germline CDR1 is MNHEY and CDR2 is SVGAGI. This CDR3 is built from 15 residues. V lost 5 bases and J lost 0, with 13 bases in between. CDR3 region: CASSIVGMMNTEAFF. The DNA for the CDR3 is TGTGCCAGCAGTATCGTAGGGATGATGAACACTGAAGCTTTCTTT.

This chain connects TRBV6-5 to TRBJ2-1; D is unclear. The V end was cut by 5 bases, the J end by 10 bases, with 12 bases between. Germline loops: CDR1 MNHEY, CDR2 SVGAGI. The CDR3 runs to 12 residues. The DNA of the CDR3 is TGTGCCAGCAGTAGGGTTCGGGCCGAGCAGTTCTTC. Translation gives CASSRVRAEQFF.

The chain combines TRBV5-1 with TRBJ2-5, with 7 positions matching TRBD2. The CDR3 contains 15 residues. Per germline, CDR1 SGHRS and CDR2 YFSETQ. With V trimmed by 0 bases and J by 1 base, 3 bases remained unmatched. CDR3 nucleotide sequence: TGCGCCAGCAGCTTGGCTCCTAGCGGCCAAGAGACCCAGTACTTC. Translating it yields CASSLAPSGQETQYF. Full variable domain (missing parts from reference TRBV5-1 and TRBJ2-5): KAGVTQTPRYLIKTRGQQVTLSCSPISGHRSVSWYQQTPGQGLQFLFEYFSETQRNKGNFPGRFSGRQFSNSRSEMNVSTLELGDSALYLCASSLAPSGQETQYFGPGTRLLVL.

The chain recombines TRBV25-1 with TRBJ1-1; 7 bases line up with TRBD1. With 5 bases clipped from V and 8 bases from J, the junction kept 5 bases outside the gene matches. This CDR3 region has 12 residues. Germline values: CDR1 MGHDK, CDR2 SYGVNS. CDR3: CASSPGQVEAFF. CDR3 DNA sequence: TGTGCCAGCAGTCCCGGACAGGTAGAAGCTTTCTTT.

This clone appeared many times. J is TRBJ2-2 and V is TRBV18; 7 bases are shared with TRBD2. V lost 5 bases to trimming and J lost 4 bases; unmatched junction nucleotides: 10. This CDR3 contains 16 residues. Germline loops: CDR1 KGHSH, CDR2 LQKENI. CDR3 sequence (DNA): TGTGCCAGCTCAACTAGGACTAGACCGACCACCGGGGAGCTGTTTTTT. Protein: CASSTRTRPTTGELFF.

J is TRBJ1-5 and V is TRBV19, with 9 bases lining up with TRBD1. V lost 3 bases to trimming and J lost 6 bases; unmatched junction nucleotides: 6. Germline V lookup: CDR1 LNHDA, CDR2 SQIVND (reference sequence). The CDR3 totals 15 residues. For the CDR3, the DNA is TGTGCCAGTAGTATTGGACAGGGGAGAGGTCAGCCCCAGCATTTT. Translating it yields CASSIGQGRGQPQHF.

The rearrangement joins TRBV30 to TRBJ1-5, with 9 bases lining up with TRBD1. CDR3 length: 16 residues. CDR1 GTSNPN and CDR2 SVGIG come from the germline V gene (reference sequence). V dropped 0 bases and J dropped 4; count of bases not matched to a gene: 7. In DNA, the CDR3 is TGTGCCTGGAGTGTTACTTCCGGGACAGGGAATCAGCCCCAGCATTTT. Encoded protein: CAWSVTSGTGNQPQHF. The full variable domain, with the rest looked up from reference TRBV30 and TRBJ1-5, is SQTIHQWPATLVQPVGSPLSLECTVEGTSNPNLYWYRQAAGRGLQLLFYSVGIGQISSEVPQNLSASRPQDRQFILSSKKLLLSDSGFYLCAWSVTSGTGNQPQHFGDGTRLSIL.

This chain links TRBV18 with TRBJ2-3, with D possibly being TRBD1 (5 bases). Germline lookup yields CDR1 KGHSH and CDR2 LQKENI. The CDR3 runs to 15 residues. The V end lost 1 base, the J end lost 1 base, and 9 bases lay between the germline ends. The CDR3 sequence: CASSPLGRGTDTQYF. The CDR3 DNA follows: TGTGCCAGCTCACCACTGGGCAGGGGCACAGATACGCAGTATTTT.

The genes are TRBV5-1 and TRBJ2-3; 9 positions agree with TRBD1. Unmatched junction bases numbered 6, after V lost 4 bases and J lost 6 bases. The CDR3 runs 14 residues. CDR1 is SGHRS, CDR2 YFSETQ, per germline. CDR3 sequence reads: CASSRGQGFDTQYF. Written as DNA, the CDR3 is TGCGCCAGCAGCAGGGGACAGGGTTTCGATACGCAGTATTTT.

The CDR3 DNA sequence: TGCGCCAGCAGCTTGGACCCGGGAGCTACCTATGGCTACACCTTC. Translated, it gives CASSLDPGATYGYTF. The chain combines TRBV5-1 with TRBJ1-2; D unresolved. The V gene's germline CDR1 is SGHRS and CDR2 YFSETQ. CDR3 length equals 15 residues. Trimming removed 0 bases from V and 4 bases from J, with 13 bases in between.

CDR3 nucleotides: TGTGCCAGTAGTAAAGGCGGGACCAGCGGGGAGCTGTTTTTT. This codes for CASSKGGTSGELFF. This chain uses TRBV19 with TRBJ2-2, with a weak D call TRBD2 (6 bases). Trimming removed 4 bases at V and 7 bases at J, with 13 bases between. CDR3 length equals 14 residues. Germline loops: CDR1 LNHDA, CDR2 SQIVND (reference sequence).

The chain links TRBV9 to TRBJ2-2; tentative D call: TRBD2 (6 bases). Germline V gene lookup returns CDR1 SGDLS and CDR2 YYNGEE. The length of the CDR3 is 16 residues. V lost 6 bases and J lost 2, with 17 bases in between. The CDR3, as DNA: TGTGCCAGCACCCTGGCGAGTAGCGGCAACACCGGGGAGCTGTTTTTT. This translates into CASTLASSGNTGELFF.

V and J are TRBV7-9 and TRBJ2-5; no firm D call. The CDR3 runs to 14 residues. Trimming stripped 4 bases from V and 0 bases from J, with 9 bases between. CDR1 is SEHNR and CDR2 is FQNEAQ in the germline V gene (reference sequence). The CDR3 sequence is CASSSTAYQETQYF. CDR3 nucleotides: TGTGCCAGCAGCTCCACAGCGTACCAAGAGACCCAGTACTTC.

The chain employs TRBV27 and TRBJ2-1; tentative D call: TRBD2 (6 bases). V lost 5 bases to trimming and J lost 8 bases, with 16 bases between them. The V gene's germline CDR1 is MNHEY and CDR2 SMNVEV (reference sequence). This CDR3 has 14 residues. As DNA, the CDR3 is TGTGCCAGCAGTCGGGATCTAGCGACTTATGAGCAGTTCTTC. Encoded protein: CASSRDLATYEQFF.

This clone has more than one count but fewer than ten. The gene calls are TRBV28 and TRBJ1-3; no definite D call. The CDR3 is made up of 12 amino acids. The V gene's germline CDR1 is MDHEN and CDR2 SYDVKM. V gave up 2 bases and J gave up 8 bases, with 7 bases separating them. CDR3 sequence (DNA): TGTGCCAGCAGTTTACCCGGGGACACCATATATTTT. Translating it yields CASSLPGDTIYF.

Of note for this clone: This sample also contains other DNA sequences that code for the same CDR3. The gene calls are TRBV20-1 and TRBJ2-5; D remains ambiguous. In germline, CDR1 is DFQATT, CDR2 SNEGSKA (reference sequence). This CDR3 comprises 11 residues. V was pared by 4 bases and J by 2 bases, with 5 bases between. The CDR3 DNA reads TGCAGTGCTATTCTACAAGAGACCCAGTACTTC. Translated, it gives CSAILQETQYF.

The rearrangement joins TRBV2 to TRBJ2-7; D is perhaps TRBD1 or TRBD2 (5 bases each). The CDR3 contains 13 residues. CDR1 SNHLY and CDR2 FYNNEI come from the germline V gene. V was shortened by 4 bases and J by 4 bases, with 11 bases between the two germline ends. DNA of the CDR3: TGTGCCAGCAGTGTGGGGGAGAAGTACGAGCAGTACTTC. Its translation is CASSVGEKYEQYF.

The gene calls are TRBV27 and TRBJ1-2, with 7 bases aligning to TRBD1. CDR1 is MNHEY, CDR2 SMNVEV, per germline (reference sequence). After removal of 4 bases from V and 8 bases from J, the junction contained 4 bases not matched to a gene. CDR3 length equals 12 residues. CDR3 sequence reads: CASSSMTGGYTF. The CDR3 nucleotides are TGTGCCAGCAGTTCCATGACAGGGGGCTACACCTTC.

The CDR3 sequence is CASSLDRGAKNIQYF. CDR3 DNA: TGTGCCAGCAGCCTGGACAGGGGAGCCAAAAACATTCAGTACTTC. The chain carries TRBV7-3 and TRBJ2-4; TRBD1 matches 9 bases. The CDR3 sequence is 15 residues long. V trimming: 5 bases; J trimming: 0 bases; junction bases outside the gene matches: 2. The V gene's germline CDR1 is SGHTA and CDR2 FQGTGA.